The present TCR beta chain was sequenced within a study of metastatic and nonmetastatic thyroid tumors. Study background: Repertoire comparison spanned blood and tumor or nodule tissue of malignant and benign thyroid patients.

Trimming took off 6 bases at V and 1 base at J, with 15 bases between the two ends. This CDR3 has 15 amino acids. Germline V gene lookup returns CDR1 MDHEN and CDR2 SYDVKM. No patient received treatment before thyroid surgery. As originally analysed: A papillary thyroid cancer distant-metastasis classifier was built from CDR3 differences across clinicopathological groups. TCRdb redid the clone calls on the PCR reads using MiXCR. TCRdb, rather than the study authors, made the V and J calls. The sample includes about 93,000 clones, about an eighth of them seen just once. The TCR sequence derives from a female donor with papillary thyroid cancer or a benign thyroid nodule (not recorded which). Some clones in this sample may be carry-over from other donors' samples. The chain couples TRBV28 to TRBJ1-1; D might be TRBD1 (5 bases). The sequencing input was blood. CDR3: CASSYLPGQNTEAFF. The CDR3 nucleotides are TGTGCCAGCAGCTACCTCCCGGGGCAGAACACTGAAGCTTTCTTT. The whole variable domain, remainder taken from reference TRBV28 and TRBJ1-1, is DVKVTQSSRYLVKRTGEKVFLECVQDMDHENMFWYRQDPGLGLRLIYFSYDVKMKEKGDIPEGYSVSREKKERFSLILESASTNQTSMYLCASSYLPGQNTEAFFGQGTRLTVV.